This T cell receptor (beta chain) originates from a study of T-cell reconstitution after alpha-beta-depleted transplantation in children. Germline loops: CDR1 MDHEN, CDR2 SYDVKM. The V segment lost 2 bases and the J segment 7 bases; nucleotides outside the gene matches: 4. The CDR3 extends over 13 amino acids. Library preparation (for TCRbeta) was performed with unique molecular identifiers. Using its own MiXCR run on the PCR reads, TCRdb lists one record per CDR3 protein. The sample has hundreds of thousands of distinct CDR3 sequences; about an eighth are singletons. The chain uses TRBV28 and TRBJ1-1, with 7 bases lining up with TRBD1. Sequencing used PBMCs, mostly from graft donor cells, obtained 360 days after TCRalphabeta/CD19-depleted stem cell transplant. This sequence originates from a male patient younger than 18 who had a stem cell transplant for acute myeloid leukemia, so the T cells may come from the graft donor. This chain's CDR3 is CASSLRGQDEAFF. Here the CDR3 DNA reads TGTGCCAGCAGTTTACGTGGACAGGATGAAGCTTTCTTT.